This T cell receptor (beta chain) was recovered during a study of T and B cells in COVID-19 patients. The wider study: Peripheral blood came from COVID-19 patients with active infection or after recovery. Of 20 active-infection patients, some 18 carried comorbidities linked to unfavorable COVID-19 outcome.

Each TRB amplification used roughly 240-550 ng of genomic DNA from blood. TRB rearrangements were amplified by multiplex PCR with BIOMED2 TRB-A/B primers. TCRdb called the multiplex PCR reads again in MiXCR, with one record for every CDR3 protein. The table lists 4,000 to 5,000 distinct CDR3 sequences, around a fifth of them singletons. This clonotype is judged medium-sized (0.01 to 0.1%). Compared with germline, one end of the junction differs, possibly owing to a read error. The CDR3 totals 15 residues. CDR1 and CDR2 from the germline V gene are MNHEY and SVGEGT. This chain uses TRBV6-2 or TRBV6-3 with TRBJ2-7; maybe TRBD2 (6 bases). This receptor was obtained from a human donor with active COVID-19. Sequencing was performed on blood. The CDR3 spells CASSYRRDWIYGQYF. As DNA, the CDR3 is TGTGCCAGCAGTTATCGCCGGGACTGGATCTACGGGCAGTACTTC.